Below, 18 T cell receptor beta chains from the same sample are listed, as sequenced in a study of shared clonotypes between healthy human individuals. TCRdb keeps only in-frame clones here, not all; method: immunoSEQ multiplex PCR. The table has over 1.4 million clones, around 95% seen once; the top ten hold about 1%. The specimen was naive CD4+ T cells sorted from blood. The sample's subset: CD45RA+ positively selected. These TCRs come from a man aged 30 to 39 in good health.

The CDR3 nucleotides are TGTGCCAGCAGCCCACACACAGATACGCAGTATTTT. Its translation is CASSPHTDTQYF. The genes are TRBV4-2 and TRBJ2-3, with D unclear. Germline V lookup: CDR1 LGHNA, CDR2 YNFKEQ. The CDR3 has 12 residues. Deletions cut 4 bases from V and 2 bases from J, with 4 bases between.

The CDR3 bases are TGTGCCAGCAGTTTTGCAGGGGTACACGAGCAGTACTTC. It codes for CASSFAGVHEQYF. The chain joins TRBV28 to TRBJ2-7, with a weak D call TRBD1 (6 bases). There are 13 residues in the CDR3. Germline CDR1 is MDHEN and CDR2 is SYDVKM. Trimming left V 3 bases short and J 5 bases short, with 11 bases between.

This CDR3 is CASSVDMTGYEQYF. DNA of the CDR3: TGTGCCAGCAGCGTCGATATGACAGGGTACGAGCAGTACTTC. The chain combines TRBV9 with TRBJ2-7; 7 bases line up with TRBD1. Germline trimming cut 2 bases from V and 4 bases from J; bases unmatched to any gene: 6. Germline values: CDR1 SGDLS, CDR2 YYNGEE. This CDR3 comprises 14 residues. The full variable domain, its missing parts supplied by reference TRBV9 and TRBJ2-7, is DSGVTQTPKHLITATGQRVTLRCSPRSGDLSVYWYQQSLDQGLQFLIQYYNGEERAKGNILERFSAQQFPDLHSELNLSSLELGDSALYFCASSVDMTGYEQYFGPGTRLTVT.

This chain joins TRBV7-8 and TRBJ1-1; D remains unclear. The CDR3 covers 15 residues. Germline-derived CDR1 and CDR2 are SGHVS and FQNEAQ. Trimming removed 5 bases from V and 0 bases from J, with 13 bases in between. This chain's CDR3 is CASSPSLVVNTEAFF. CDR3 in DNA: TGTGCCAGCAGCCCTTCCCTTGTGGTGAACACTGAAGCTTTCTTT.

CDR3 sequence (DNA): TGTGCCACCCAGCTCCGTCGGTCGGCCTATGGCTACACCTTC. The encoded protein is CATQLRRSAYGYTF. This sequence joins TRBV19 and TRBJ1-2; D unresolved. With 10 bases removed from V and 4 bases from J, the gap between germline ends came to 19 bases. Germline loops: CDR1 LNHDA, CDR2 SQIVND (reference sequence). The CDR3 covers 14 residues. The full variable domain, in which reference TRBV19 and TRBJ1-2 provide the parts outside the CDR3, is DGGITQSPKYLFRKEGQNVTLSCEQNLNHDAMYWYRQDPGQGLRLIYYSQIVNDFQKGDIAEGYSVSREKKESFPLTVTSAQKNPTAFYLCATQLRRSAYGYTFGSGTRLTVV.

CDR3 in amino acids: CASSVSGDRPMEQYF. CDR3 DNA sequence: TGTGCCAGCAGCGTATCCGGGGACAGACCCATGGAGCAGTACTTC. The chain uses TRBV9 and TRBJ2-7, with 7 bases fitting TRBD1. CDR1 and CDR2 from the germline V gene are SGDLS and YYNGEE. Trimming at V came to 1 base and at J to 7 bases, leaving 11 bases not matched to a gene. This CDR3 spans 15 amino acids.

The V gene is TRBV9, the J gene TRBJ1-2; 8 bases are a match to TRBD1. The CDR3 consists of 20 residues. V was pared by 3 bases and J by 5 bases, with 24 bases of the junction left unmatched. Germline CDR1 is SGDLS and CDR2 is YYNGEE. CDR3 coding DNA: TGTGCCAGCAGCGCACCCGTAGCTATACAGGGGGGGAATATGCAATATGGCTACACCTTC. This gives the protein CASSAPVAIQGGNMQYGYTF.

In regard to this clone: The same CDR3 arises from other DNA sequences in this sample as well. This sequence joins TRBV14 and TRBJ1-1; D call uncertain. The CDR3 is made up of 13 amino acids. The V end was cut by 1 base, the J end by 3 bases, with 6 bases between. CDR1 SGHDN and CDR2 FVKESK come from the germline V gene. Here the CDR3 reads CASSQAGYTEAFF. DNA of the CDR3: TGTGCCAGCAGCCAAGCTGGGTACACTGAAGCTTTCTTT.

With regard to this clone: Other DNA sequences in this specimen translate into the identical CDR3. As DNA, the CDR3 is TGTGCCATCAGTGAGATATCCTACGAGCAGTACTTC. This translates into CAISEISYEQYF. The rearrangement links TRBV10-3 to TRBJ2-7; D is undetermined. The length of the CDR3 is 12 residues. Trimming left V 2 bases short and J 1 base short, with 3 bases between. CDR1 and CDR2 (germline): ENHRY, SYGVKD.

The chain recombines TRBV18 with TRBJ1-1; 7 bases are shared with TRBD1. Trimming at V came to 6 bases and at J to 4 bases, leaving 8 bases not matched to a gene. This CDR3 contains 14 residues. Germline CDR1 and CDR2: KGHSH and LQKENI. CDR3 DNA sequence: TGTGCCAGCTCCAGACAGGGTAGCGGCACTGAAGCTTTCTTT. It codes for CASSRQGSGTEAFF.

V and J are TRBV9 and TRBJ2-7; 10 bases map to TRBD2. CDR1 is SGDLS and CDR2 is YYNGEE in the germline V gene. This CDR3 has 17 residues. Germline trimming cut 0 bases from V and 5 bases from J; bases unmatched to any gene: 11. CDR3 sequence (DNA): TGTGCCAGCAGCGTAGAACCAGCGGGAGGGCCCCAGGACGAGCAGTACTTC. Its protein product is CASSVEPAGGPQDEQYF.

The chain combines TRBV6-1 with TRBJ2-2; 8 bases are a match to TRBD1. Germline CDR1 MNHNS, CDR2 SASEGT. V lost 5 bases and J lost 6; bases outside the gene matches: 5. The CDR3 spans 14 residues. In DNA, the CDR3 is TGTGCCAGCAGTCAGGACAGGGTCGCCGGGGAGCTGTTTTTT. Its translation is CASSQDRVAGELFF.

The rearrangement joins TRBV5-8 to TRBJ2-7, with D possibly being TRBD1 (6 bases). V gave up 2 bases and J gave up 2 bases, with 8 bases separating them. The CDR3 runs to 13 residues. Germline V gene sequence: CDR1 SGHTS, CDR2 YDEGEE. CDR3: CASSFGQTYEQYF. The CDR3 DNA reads TGTGCCAGCAGCTTTGGACAGACCTACGAGCAGTACTTC.

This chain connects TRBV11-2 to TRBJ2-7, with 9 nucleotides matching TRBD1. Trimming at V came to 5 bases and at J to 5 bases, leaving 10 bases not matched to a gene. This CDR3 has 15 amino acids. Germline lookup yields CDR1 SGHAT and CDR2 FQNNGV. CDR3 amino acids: CASSASGQGGHEQYF. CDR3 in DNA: TGTGCCAGCAGCGCTTCGGGACAGGGAGGCCACGAGCAGTACTTC.

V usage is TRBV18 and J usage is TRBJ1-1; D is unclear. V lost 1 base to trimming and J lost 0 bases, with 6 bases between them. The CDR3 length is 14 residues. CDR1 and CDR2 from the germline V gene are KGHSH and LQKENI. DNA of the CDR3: TGTGCCAGCTCACCACAGGAAATGAACACTGAAGCTTTCTTT. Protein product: CASSPQEMNTEAFF. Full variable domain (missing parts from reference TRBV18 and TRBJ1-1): NAGVMQNPRHLVRRRGQEARLRCSPMKGHSHVYWYRQLPEEGLKFMVYLQKENIIDESGMPKERFSAEFPKEGPSILRIQQVVRGDSAAYFCASSPQEMNTEAFFGQGTRLTVV.

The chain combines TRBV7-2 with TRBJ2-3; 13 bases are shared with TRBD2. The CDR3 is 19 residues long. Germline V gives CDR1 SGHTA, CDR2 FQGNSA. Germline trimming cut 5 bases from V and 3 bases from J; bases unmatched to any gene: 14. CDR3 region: CASSPRGGRTSGSTDTQYF. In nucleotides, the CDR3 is TGTGCCAGCAGCCCTAGGGGGGGCAGGACTAGCGGGAGTACAGATACGCAGTATTTT.

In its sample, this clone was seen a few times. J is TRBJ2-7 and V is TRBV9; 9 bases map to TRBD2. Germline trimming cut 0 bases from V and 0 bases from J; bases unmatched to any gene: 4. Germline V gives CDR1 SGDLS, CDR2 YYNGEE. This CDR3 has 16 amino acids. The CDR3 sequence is CASSVGAGGPSYEQYF. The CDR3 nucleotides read TGTGCCAGCAGCGTAGGAGCGGGAGGTCCCTCCTACGAGCAGTACTTC.

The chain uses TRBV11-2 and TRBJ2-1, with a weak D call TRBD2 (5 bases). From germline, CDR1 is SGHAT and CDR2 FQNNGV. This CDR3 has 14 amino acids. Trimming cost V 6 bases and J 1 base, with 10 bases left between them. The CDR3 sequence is CASSSRVSYNEQFF. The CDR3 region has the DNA TGTGCCAGCAGTTCGCGGGTATCCTACAATGAGCAGTTCTTC.